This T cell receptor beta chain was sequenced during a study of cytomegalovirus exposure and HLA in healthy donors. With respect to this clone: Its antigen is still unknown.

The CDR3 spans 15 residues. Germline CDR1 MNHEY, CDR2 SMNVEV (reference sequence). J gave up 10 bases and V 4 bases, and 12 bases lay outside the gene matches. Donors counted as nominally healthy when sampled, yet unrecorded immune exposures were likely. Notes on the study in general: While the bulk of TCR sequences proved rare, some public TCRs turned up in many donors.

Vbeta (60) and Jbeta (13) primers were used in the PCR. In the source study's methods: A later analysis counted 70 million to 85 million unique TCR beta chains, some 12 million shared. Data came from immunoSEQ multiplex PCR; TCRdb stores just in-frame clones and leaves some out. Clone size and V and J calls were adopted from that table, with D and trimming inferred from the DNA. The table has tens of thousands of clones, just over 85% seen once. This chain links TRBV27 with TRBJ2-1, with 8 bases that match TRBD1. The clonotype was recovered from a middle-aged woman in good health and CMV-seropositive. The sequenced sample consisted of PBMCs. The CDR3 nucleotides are TGTGCCAGCAGTTCGGAAGCCGACAGGGGCGGCGAGCAGTTCTTC. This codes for CASSSEADRGGEQFF.